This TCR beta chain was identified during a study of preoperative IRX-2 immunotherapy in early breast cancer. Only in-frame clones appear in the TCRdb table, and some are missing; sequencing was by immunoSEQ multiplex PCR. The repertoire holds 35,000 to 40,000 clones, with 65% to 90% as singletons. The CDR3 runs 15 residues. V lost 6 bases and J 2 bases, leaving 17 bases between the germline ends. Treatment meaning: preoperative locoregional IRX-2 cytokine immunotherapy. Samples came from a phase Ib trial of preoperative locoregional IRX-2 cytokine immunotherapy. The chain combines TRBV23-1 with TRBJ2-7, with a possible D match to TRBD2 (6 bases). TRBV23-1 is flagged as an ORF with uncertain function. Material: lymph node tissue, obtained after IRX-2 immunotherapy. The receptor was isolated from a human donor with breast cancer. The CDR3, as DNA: TGCGCCAGCAGCCAAGAGTGGAGGGAGACCTACGAGCAGTACTTC. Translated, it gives CASSQEWRETYEQYF.